The 5 T cell receptor beta chains below were found in one sample sequenced in a study of shared T cell receptors in the human thymus. Produced via immunoSEQ multiplex PCR; TCRdb's table is partial and in-frame only. The sample holds about 500,000 clones, more than 75% seen once. The data were also submitted as part of a second study, on human thymus T cells.

Specimen: thymocytes. The receptors come from a boy less than two years old with a congenital heart defect.

The CDR3 sequence: CASSYFPSGETQYF. CDR3 bases: TGTGCCAGCAGTTACTTCCCTAGCGGGGAGACCCAGTACTTC. This sequence joins TRBV6-5 and TRBJ2-5; 8 bases line up with TRBD2. V shed 1 base, J shed 5 bases, and the junction held 3 bases outside the gene matches. The CDR3 contains 14 residues. Germline V gene sequence: CDR1 MNHEY, CDR2 SVGAGI.

The V and J genes are TRBV4-2 and TRBJ2-3, with TRBD2 identical over 14 bases. The CDR3 is 19 residues long. Germline V CDR1 and CDR2: LGHNA, YNFKEQ. V shed 0 bases and J 0 bases; nucleotides not matched to a gene: 5. CDR3 sequence reads: CASSQERLAGGTSTDTQYF. CDR3 nucleotides: TGTGCCAGCAGCCAAGAGCGACTAGCGGGAGGGACTAGCACAGATACGCAGTATTTT.

The chain recombines TRBV5-1 with TRBJ2-1, with TRBD2 identical over 14 bases. The CDR3 loop spans 18 amino acids. The V gene's germline CDR1 is SGHRS and CDR2 YFSETQ. Unmatched junction bases numbered 13, after V lost 4 bases and J lost 7 bases. CDR3 coding DNA: TGCGCCAGCAGCGCTACTGGGGGACTAGCGGGAGATAGAAATGAGCAGTTCTTC. Protein product: CASSATGGLAGDRNEQFF.

The chain has TRBV7-8 and TRBJ2-2; TRBD2 matches 15 bases. Germline V lookup: CDR1 SGHVS, CDR2 FQNEAQ. V lost 4 bases to trimming and J lost 8 bases; unmatched junction nucleotides: 11. The CDR3 length is 18 residues. The CDR3 DNA reads as TGTGCCAGCAGCTCGGGACTAGCGGGAGGAGCCCTTTGGGGGGAGCTGTTTTTT. Its protein product is CASSSGLAGGALWGELFF.

The chain combines TRBV7-6 with TRBJ2-3; D possibly corresponds to TRBD2 (6 bases). Per the germline V gene, CDR1 is SGHVS and CDR2 is FNYEAQ. Trimming pared 0 bases from V and 0 bases from J, leaving 13 bases between. CDR3 length: 17 residues. For the CDR3, the DNA is TGTGCCAGCAGCTTAGCGCGGGGCGGCCCTAGCACAGATACGCAGTATTTT. Protein: CASSLARGGPSTDTQYF.